The 23 T cell receptor beta chains presented below share a single source sample, sequenced in a study of Graves' ophthalmopathy and Graves' hyperthyroidism. RNA transcripts served as template for amplifying TCR beta CDR3 sequences. HTBI primers served in a first-round RT-PCR, which a second-round multiplex PCR followed. TCRdb itself ran the multiplex PCR reads through MiXCR, one entry per CDR3 protein. The sample lists 1 million to 1.3 million distinct CDR3 sequences; about 36% were seen once. The sample comprised peripheral blood or thyroid tissue (not recorded which). The origin of the receptors is an adult man with Graves' hyperthyroidism.

Concerning this clonotype itself: A read error may explain this, as a much larger clone is one base away. The V and J genes are TRBV9 and TRBJ2-5; 7 nucleotides match TRBD1. This CDR3 spans 13 amino acids. J was trimmed by 2 bases and V by 5 bases; bases with no gene match: 3. Germline V gene sequence: CDR1 SGDLS, CDR2 YYNGEE. The CDR3 region has the DNA TGTGCCAGCAGGACAGGGCTTCAAGAGACCCAGTACTTC. This sequence encodes CASRTGLQETQYF.

With regard to this clonotype: One junction end does not reproduce the germline sequence, and a read error may be involved. V and J are TRBV10-2 and TRBJ1-5, with 8 nucleotides matching TRBD1. The germline V gene has CDR1 WSHSY and CDR2 SAAADI. The CDR3 covers 14 residues. The CDR3 DNA follows: TGTGCCATCCCTGGGCAGGGGGCTCTCCAGTCCCAGCATTTT. Encoded protein: CAIPGQGALQSQHF.

In its sample, this clonotype was seen many times. The chain joins TRBV11-2 to TRBJ2-2; a weak D match, TRBD2 (6 bases). CDR3 length: 16 residues. The germline V and J ends were trimmed by 4 bases and 2 bases, with 14 bases remaining between them. CDR1 is SGHAT and CDR2 is FQNNGV in the germline V gene. The CDR3 is CASSYGGSGNTGELFF. The CDR3 DNA is TGTGCCAGCAGCTATGGAGGGAGCGGAAACACCGGGGAGCTGTTTTTT.

This clonotype was recorded at least ten times. CDR3 sequence (DNA): TGTGCCAGCAGAGGGAGTGGGCAAGAGACCCAGTACTTC. Translated: CASRGSGQETQYF. The chain uses TRBV6-5 and TRBJ2-5; D is possibly TRBD2 (5 bases). Germline V gives CDR1 MNHEY, CDR2 SVGAGI. Trimming took 6 bases from V and 2 from J, leaving 10 bases between them. The CDR3 runs to 13 residues.

This sequence joins TRBV7-2 and TRBJ1-5; D uncertain. V was pared by 2 bases and J by 9 bases, with 11 bases between. The CDR3 extends over 13 amino acids. Germline CDR1 and CDR2: SGHTA and FQGNSA. CDR3 sequence: CASSLQAGGPQHF. The DNA of the CDR3 is TGTGCCAGCAGCTTACAAGCGGGAGGGCCCCAGCATTTT.

This clonotype came up a few times. V gene TRBV5-1 combines with J gene TRBJ1-1; D is perhaps TRBD1 (6 bases). Germline V CDR1 and CDR2: SGHRS, YFSETQ. The ends were cut back, 0 bases at V and 0 bases at J, with 12 bases in the middle. CDR3 length equals 16 residues. In nucleotides, the CDR3 is TGCGCCAGCAGCTTGGGATGGACAGAGTTGAACACTGAAGCTTTCTTT. It translates to CASSLGWTELNTEAFF.

J is TRBJ2-5 and V is TRBV28; 9 bases map to TRBD2. The V segment lost 2 bases and the J segment 1 base; nucleotides outside the gene matches: 8. Per germline, CDR1 MDHEN and CDR2 SYDVKM. CDR3 length: 17 residues. This chain's CDR3 is CASSLGMSSGTQETQYF. For the CDR3, the DNA is TGTGCCAGCAGTTTAGGGATGTCTAGCGGGACCCAAGAGACCCAGTACTTC.

The rearrangement uses TRBV9 and TRBJ2-5; TRBD2 matches 7 bases. The trim removed 0 bases at V and 3 bases at J, leaving 5 bases unmatched. CDR3 length: 15 amino acids. CDR1 is SGDLS and CDR2 is YYNGEE in the germline V gene. This CDR3 reads CASSVATAGEETQYF. CDR3 DNA sequence: TGTGCCAGCAGCGTAGCTACCGCGGGAGAAGAGACCCAGTACTTC.

The table lists this clonotype with many counts. The V gene is TRBV29-1, the J gene TRBJ2-5, with 7 bases identical to TRBD2. This CDR3 spans 14 amino acids. The junction had 11 bases not matched to a gene; V was cut back by 4 bases and J by 6 bases. CDR1 is SQVTM, CDR2 ANQGSEA, per germline. CDR3 region: CSVGEGDSRKTQYF. The DNA for the CDR3 is TGCAGCGTTGGGGAGGGAGACTCTCGTAAGACCCAGTACTTC.

This clonotype was recorded many times. This chain uses TRBV5-1 with TRBJ1-1; D possibly corresponds to TRBD1 (5 bases). This CDR3 comprises 15 residues. V was clipped by 2 bases and J by 2 bases, with 13 bases between them. CDR1 and CDR2 (germline): SGHRS, YFSETQ. CDR3 loop: CASSFLPWGNTEAFF. The CDR3 region has the DNA TGCGCCAGCAGCTTCCTACCTTGGGGCAACACTGAAGCTTTCTTT.

The chain recombines TRBV29-1 with TRBJ1-1; unclear D gene. CDR3 length: 13 amino acids. V was trimmed by 6 bases and J by 1 base, leaving 12 bases between them. Germline assignment: CDR1 SQVTM and CDR2 ANQGSEA. Written as DNA, the CDR3 is TGCAGCGTAGGAGGGCCGACGAACACTGAAGCTTTCTTT. It is translated as CSVGGPTNTEAFF.

V and J are TRBV29-1 and TRBJ1-6, with no clear D. V dropped 4 bases and J dropped 13 bases, with 17 bases sitting between them. The CDR3 loop spans 13 amino acids. Per the germline V gene, CDR1 is SQVTM and CDR2 is ANQGSEA. This chain's CDR3 is CSVGEAHNQPLHF. The CDR3 coding sequence is TGCAGCGTTGGGGAGGCACACAATCAGCCCCTCCACTTT.

The chain has TRBV19 and TRBJ2-5, with 7 bases that match TRBD1. This CDR3 comprises 16 residues. Germline V gene data show CDR1 as LNHDA and CDR2 as SQIVND (reference sequence). V gave up 4 bases and J gave up 5 bases; unmatched junction bases: 13. The CDR3 sequence is CASSTVDRVESETQYF. DNA of the CDR3: TGTGCCAGTAGTACGGTCGACAGGGTAGAGTCGGAGACCCAGTACTTC.

This chain links TRBV10-2 with TRBJ1-2, with 7 bases that match TRBD1. V shed 2 bases, J shed 7 bases, and the junction held 7 bases outside the gene matches. This CDR3 is 14 amino acids long. The germline gives CDR1 WSHSY, CDR2 SAAADI. For the CDR3, the DNA is TGCGCCAGCAGTGAGCCGGACAGGCCTATTGGCTACACCTTC. Protein product: CASSEPDRPIGYTF.

Turning to this clonotype: This CDR3 fails to terminate in the conserved phenylalanine or tryptophan, so it likely reflects a read error. The DNA is left out, because the CDR3 cannot be placed on it with certainty; the CDR3 is given as TCRdb lists it. V gene TRBV2 combines with J gene TRBJ2-6; TRBD1 reflects the table's D call only, with no check against the DNA. Germline CDR1 reads SNHLY; CDR2 reads FYNNEI. The CDR3 spans 12 residues, counting both ends. The CDR3 spells CASSEVPGQGYA.

J is TRBJ1-5 and V is TRBV10-3; 7 positions agree with TRBD1. Germline trimming cut 10 bases from V and 7 bases from J; bases unmatched to any gene: 10. Germline values: CDR1 ENHRY, CDR2 SYGVKD. The CDR3 totals 13 residues. The CDR3 DNA follows: TGTGCCACCTTAGACAGGGTGGGACAGCCCCAGCATTTT. Its protein is CATLDRVGQPQHF.

V gene TRBV13 combines with J gene TRBJ1-1, with TRBD1 matching 8 bases. Germline loops: CDR1 PRHDT, CDR2 FYEKMQ (reference sequence). Trimming removed 6 bases from V and 5 bases from J; junction bases left unmatched: 8. This CDR3 has 14 amino acids. CDR3: CASRDRTGGTEAFF. The CDR3 DNA reads as TGTGCCAGCAGGGACCGAACAGGGGGGACTGAAGCTTTCTTT.

About this clonotype itself: Relative to the germline gene, one junction end is altered; a read error may explain this. The chain recombines TRBV7-9 with TRBJ2-5; 8 bases align to TRBD2. CDR1 and CDR2 (germline): SEHNR, FQNEAQ (reference sequence). The CDR3 is made up of 17 amino acids. CDR3 DNA sequence: TGCGCCAGCAGCCAAGAGAGCGGGAGTCTTTACCAAGAGACCCAGTACTTC. Its translation is CASSQESGSLYQETQYF.

The chain uses TRBV30 and TRBJ1-2, with D possibly being TRBD1 (5 bases). Trimming removed 3 bases from V and 8 bases from J, with 22 bases in between. CDR1 is GTSNPN and CDR2 is SVGIG in the germline V gene (reference sequence). This CDR3 is 15 amino acids long. The CDR3 spells CAWSKPGPTAAGYTF. CDR3 DNA sequence: TGTGCCTGGAGCAAGCCGGGACCCACCGCGGCCGGCTACACCTTC.

This clonotype was detected many times. J is TRBJ1-1 and V is TRBV19; 8 bases map to TRBD1. Germline CDR1 LNHDA, CDR2 SQIVND (reference sequence). The CDR3 length is 17 residues. V shed 7 bases and J 1 base; nucleotides not matched to a gene: 14. CDR3 sequence reads: CASNPDRGLLRNTEAFF. The CDR3 nucleotides are TGTGCCAGTAACCCTGACAGGGGACTTCTCCGGAACACTGAAGCTTTCTTT.

The chain employs TRBV25-1 and TRBJ1-1; 7 bases align to TRBD1. V shed 6 bases and J 1 base; nucleotides not matched to a gene: 14. Germline V gene lookup returns CDR1 MGHDK and CDR2 SYGVNS. There are 17 residues in the CDR3. The CDR3 reads CASRYGRFGQANTEAFF. CDR3 nucleotides: TGTGCCAGCAGGTATGGTAGGTTTGGACAGGCGAACACTGAAGCTTTCTTT.

Note on this clonotype: Given a much more abundant clone one base away, this may be a read error. The rearrangement links TRBV10-3 to TRBJ1-1; no definite D call. The CDR3 extends over 15 amino acids. From germline, CDR1 is ENHRY and CDR2 SYGVKD. The CDR3 region has the DNA TGTGCCAGCAGTCACTCGACGGTAACGAACACTGAAGCTTTCTTT. Protein sequence: CASSHSTVTNTEAFF.

In its sample, this clonotype was seen a few times. The chain couples TRBV15 to TRBJ1-2; D might be TRBD1 (5 bases). V gave up 3 bases and J gave up 9 bases, with 20 bases separating them. The CDR3 is 15 amino acids. Germline V gene sequence: CDR1 LNHNV, CDR2 YYDKDF (reference sequence). CDR3 loop: CATSSVGGTDGSYTF. CDR3 coding DNA: TGTGCCACCAGCAGCGTTGGGGGGACGGACGGTAGCTACACCTTC.